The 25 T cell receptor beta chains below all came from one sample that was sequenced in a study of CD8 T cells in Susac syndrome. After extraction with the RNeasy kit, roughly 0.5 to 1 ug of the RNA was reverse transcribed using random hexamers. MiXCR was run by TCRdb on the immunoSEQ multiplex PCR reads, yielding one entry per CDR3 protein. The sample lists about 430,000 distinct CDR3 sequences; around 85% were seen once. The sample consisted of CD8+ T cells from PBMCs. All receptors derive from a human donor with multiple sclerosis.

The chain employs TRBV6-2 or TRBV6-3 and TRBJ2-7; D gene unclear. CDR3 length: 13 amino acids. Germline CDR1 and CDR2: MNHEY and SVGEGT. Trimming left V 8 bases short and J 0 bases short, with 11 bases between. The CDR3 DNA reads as TGTGCCAGCTTAGGTCGGACCTCCTACGAGCAGTACTTC. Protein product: CASLGRTSYEQYF.

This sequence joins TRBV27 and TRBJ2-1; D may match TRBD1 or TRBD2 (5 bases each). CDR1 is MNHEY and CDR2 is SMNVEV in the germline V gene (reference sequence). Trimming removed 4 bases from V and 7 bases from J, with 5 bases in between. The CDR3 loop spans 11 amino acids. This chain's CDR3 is CASSWGNEQFF. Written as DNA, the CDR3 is TGTGCCAGCAGTTGGGGGAATGAGCAGTTCTTC.

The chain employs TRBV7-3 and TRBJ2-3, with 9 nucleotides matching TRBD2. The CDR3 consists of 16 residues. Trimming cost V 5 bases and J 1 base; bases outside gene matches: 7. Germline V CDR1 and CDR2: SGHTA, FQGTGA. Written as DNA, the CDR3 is TGTGCCAGCAGCATAATTAGCGGGAGCGGCACAGATACGCAGTATTTT. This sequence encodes CASSIISGSGTDTQYF.

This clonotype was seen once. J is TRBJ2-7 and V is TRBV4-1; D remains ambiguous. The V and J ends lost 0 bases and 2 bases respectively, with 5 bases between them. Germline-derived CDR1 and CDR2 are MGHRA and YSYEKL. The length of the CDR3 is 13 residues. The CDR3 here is CASSQEQPYEQYF. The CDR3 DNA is TGCGCCAGCAGCCAAGAACAGCCCTACGAGCAGTACTTC.

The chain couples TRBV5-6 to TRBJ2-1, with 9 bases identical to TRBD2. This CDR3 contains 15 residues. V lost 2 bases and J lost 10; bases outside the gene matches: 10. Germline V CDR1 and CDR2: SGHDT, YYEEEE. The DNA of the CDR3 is TGTGCCAGCAGCTTTCTTTTAGCGGGAGTCGGGGAGCAGTTCTTC. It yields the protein CASSFLLAGVGEQFF.

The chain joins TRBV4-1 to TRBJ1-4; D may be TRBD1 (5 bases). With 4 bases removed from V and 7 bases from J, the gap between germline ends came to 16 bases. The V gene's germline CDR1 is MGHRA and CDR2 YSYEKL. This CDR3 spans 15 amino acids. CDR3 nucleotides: TGCGCCAGCAGCCCGTTGGCGGGGCCGCGTGAAAAACTGTTTTTT. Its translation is CASSPLAGPREKLFF.

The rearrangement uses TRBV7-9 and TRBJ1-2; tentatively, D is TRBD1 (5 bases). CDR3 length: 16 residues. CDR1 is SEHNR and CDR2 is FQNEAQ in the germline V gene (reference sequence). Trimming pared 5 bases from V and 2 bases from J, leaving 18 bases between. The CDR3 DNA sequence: TGTGCCAGCAGCGCCCTCGAGGACACCAAGAACTATGGCTACACCTTC. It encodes CASSALEDTKNYGYTF.

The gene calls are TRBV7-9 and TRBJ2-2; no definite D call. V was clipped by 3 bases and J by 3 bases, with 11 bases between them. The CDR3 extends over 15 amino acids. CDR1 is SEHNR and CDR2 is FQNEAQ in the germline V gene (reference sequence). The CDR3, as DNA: TGTGCCAGCAGCTTTTCTCAGGCTCACACCGGGGAGCTGTTTTTT. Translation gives CASSFSQAHTGELFF.

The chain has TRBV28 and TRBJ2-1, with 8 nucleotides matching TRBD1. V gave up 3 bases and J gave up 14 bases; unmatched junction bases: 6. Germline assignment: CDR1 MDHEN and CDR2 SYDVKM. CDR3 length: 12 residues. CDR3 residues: CASSFPDREEFF. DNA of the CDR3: TGTGCCAGCAGTTTCCCGGACAGGGAAGAGTTCTTC.

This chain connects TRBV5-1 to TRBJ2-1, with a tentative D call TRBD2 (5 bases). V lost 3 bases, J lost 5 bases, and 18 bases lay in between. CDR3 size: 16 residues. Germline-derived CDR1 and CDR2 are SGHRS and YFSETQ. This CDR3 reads CASSSLPAEFNNEQFF. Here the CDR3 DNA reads TGCGCCAGCAGCTCCCTCCCAGCGGAATTCAACAATGAGCAGTTCTTC.

CDR3 region: CASSLPGGSEQYF. CDR3 in DNA: TGCGCCAGCAGCCTCCCAGGGGGGAGCGAGCAGTACTTC. The rearrangement links TRBV4-1 to TRBJ2-7, with D perhaps matching TRBD1 (7 bases). Trimming took off 4 bases at V and 6 bases at J, with 13 bases between the two ends. The CDR3 has 13 amino acids. Germline V CDR1 and CDR2: MGHRA, YSYEKL.

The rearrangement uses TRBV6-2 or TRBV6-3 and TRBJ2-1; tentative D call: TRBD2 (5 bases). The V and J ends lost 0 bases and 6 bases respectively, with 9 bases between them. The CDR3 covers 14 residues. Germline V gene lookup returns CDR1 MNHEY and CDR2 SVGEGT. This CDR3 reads CASSYSAAGNEQFF. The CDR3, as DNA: TGTGCCAGCAGTTACTCCGCGGCGGGCAATGAGCAGTTCTTC.

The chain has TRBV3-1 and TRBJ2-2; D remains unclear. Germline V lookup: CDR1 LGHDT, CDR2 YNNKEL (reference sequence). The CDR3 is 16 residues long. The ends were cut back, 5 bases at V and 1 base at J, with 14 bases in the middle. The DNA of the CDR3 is TGTGCCAGCAGCTCCGTCGAGGCCCAGAACACCGGGGAGCTGTTTTTT. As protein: CASSSVEAQNTGELFF.

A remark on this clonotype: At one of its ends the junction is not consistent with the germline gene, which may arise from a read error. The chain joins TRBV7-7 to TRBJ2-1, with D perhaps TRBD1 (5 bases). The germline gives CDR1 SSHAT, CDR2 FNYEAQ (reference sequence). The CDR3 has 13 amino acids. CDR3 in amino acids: CASSPEAGNEQFF. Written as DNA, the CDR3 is TGTGCTAGCAGCCCAGAGGCAGGGAATGAGCAGTTCTTC.

CDR3 nucleotide sequence: TGTGCCAGCAGTTGGGTTGCGGGGGGGCTTTACGAGCAGTACTTC. It is translated as CASSWVAGGLYEQYF. This chain links TRBV27 with TRBJ2-7; 9 bases map to TRBD2. V shed 4 bases, J shed 4 bases, and the junction held 8 bases outside the gene matches. CDR1 is MNHEY, CDR2 SMNVEV, per germline (reference sequence). The CDR3 extends over 15 amino acids.

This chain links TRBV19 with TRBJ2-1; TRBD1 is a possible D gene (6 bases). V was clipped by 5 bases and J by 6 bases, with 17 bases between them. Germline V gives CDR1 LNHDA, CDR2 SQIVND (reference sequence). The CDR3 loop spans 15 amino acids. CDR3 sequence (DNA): TGTGCCAGTAGTGCCGACAGGTGGGGATTCAATGAGCAGTTCTTC. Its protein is CASSADRWGFNEQFF.

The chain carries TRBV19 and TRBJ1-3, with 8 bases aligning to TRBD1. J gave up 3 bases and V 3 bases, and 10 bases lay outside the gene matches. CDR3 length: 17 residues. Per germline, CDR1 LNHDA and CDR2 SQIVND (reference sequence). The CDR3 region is CASSIPGQGDLGNTIYF. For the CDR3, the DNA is TGTGCCAGTAGTATTCCCGGACAGGGTGATCTTGGAAACACCATATATTTT.

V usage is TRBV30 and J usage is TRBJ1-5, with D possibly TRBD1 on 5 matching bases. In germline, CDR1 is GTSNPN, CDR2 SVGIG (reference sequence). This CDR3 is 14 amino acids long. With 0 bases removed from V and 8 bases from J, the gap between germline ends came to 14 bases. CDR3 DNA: TGTGCCTGGAGTGTAGGCGGGGGTCGGGAGCCCCAGCATTTT. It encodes CAWSVGGGREPQHF.

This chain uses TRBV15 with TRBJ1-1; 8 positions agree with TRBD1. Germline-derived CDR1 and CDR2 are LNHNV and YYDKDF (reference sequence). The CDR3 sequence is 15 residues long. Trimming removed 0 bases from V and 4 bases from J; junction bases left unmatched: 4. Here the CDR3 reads CATSRDKGQATEAFF. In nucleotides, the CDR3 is TGTGCCACCAGCAGAGATAAGGGACAGGCCACTGAAGCTTTCTTT.

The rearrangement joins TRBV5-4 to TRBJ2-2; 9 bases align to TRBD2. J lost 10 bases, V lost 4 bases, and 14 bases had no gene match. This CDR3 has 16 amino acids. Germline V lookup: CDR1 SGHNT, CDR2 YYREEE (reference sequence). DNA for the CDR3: TGTGCCAGCAGCATTGGGACTAGCACTATGGGGGAGGAGCTGTTTTTT. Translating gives CASSIGTSTMGEELFF. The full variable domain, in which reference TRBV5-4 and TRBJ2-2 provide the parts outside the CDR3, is ETGVTQSPTHLIKTRGQQVTLRCSSQSGHNTVSWYQQALGQGPQFIFQYYREEENGRGNFPPRFSGLQFPNYSSELNVNALELDDSALYLCASSIGTSTMGEELFFGEGSRLTVL.

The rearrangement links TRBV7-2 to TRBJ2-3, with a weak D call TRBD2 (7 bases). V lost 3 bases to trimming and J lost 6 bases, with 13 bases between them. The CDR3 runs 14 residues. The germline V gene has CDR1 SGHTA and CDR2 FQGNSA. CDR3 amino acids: CASSLAGAGDTQYF. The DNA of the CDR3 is TGTGCCAGCAGCTTGGCGGGGGCCGGGGATACGCAGTATTTT.

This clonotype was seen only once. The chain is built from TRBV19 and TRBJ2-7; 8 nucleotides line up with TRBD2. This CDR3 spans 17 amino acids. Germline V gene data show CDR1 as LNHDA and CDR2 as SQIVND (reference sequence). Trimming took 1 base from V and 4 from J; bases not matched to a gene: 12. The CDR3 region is CASSIGVAREDGYEQYF. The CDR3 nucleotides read TGTGCCAGTAGTATAGGGGTAGCGCGGGAGGATGGTTACGAGCAGTACTTC.

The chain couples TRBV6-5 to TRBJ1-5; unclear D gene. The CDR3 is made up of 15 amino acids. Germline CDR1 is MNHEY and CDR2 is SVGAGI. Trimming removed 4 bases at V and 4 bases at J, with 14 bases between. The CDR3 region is CASSSLSMGNQPQHF. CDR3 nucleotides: TGTGCCAGCAGTTCCCTTAGTATGGGAAATCAGCCCCAGCATTTT.

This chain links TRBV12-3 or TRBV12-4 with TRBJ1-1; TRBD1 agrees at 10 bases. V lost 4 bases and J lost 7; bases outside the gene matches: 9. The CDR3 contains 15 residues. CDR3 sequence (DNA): TGTGCCAGCAGTTCACTGACAGGGGGCGAAGTTGAAGCTTTCTTT. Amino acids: CASSSLTGGEVEAFF.

The CDR3 here is CASSQDLEGASNTGELFF. Written as DNA, the CDR3 is TGTGCCAGCAGCCAAGATTTGGAGGGCGCCTCGAACACCGGGGAGCTGTTTTTT. The chain combines TRBV3-1 with TRBJ2-2; tentatively, D is TRBD2 (6 bases). The CDR3 consists of 18 residues. The V gene lost 0 bases and the J gene lost 0 bases, with 14 bases spanning the gap. Germline lookup yields CDR1 LGHDT and CDR2 YNNKEL (reference sequence). Looking up the rest from reference TRBV3-1 and TRBJ2-2 gives the full variable domain: DTAVSQTPKYLVTQMGNDKSIKCEQNLGHDTMYWYKQDSKKFLKIMFSYNNKELIINETVPNRFSPKSPDKAHLNLHINSLELGDSAVYFCASSQDLEGASNTGELFFGEGSRLTVL.